This note documents a single T cell receptor beta chain sequence. The antigen is not known. These data are taken from a study of post-analysis software for immune sequencing data. Study-level findings and limits: Patients carried roughly five TRBV segments more frequently than controls did, and TRBV5-6, TRBV5-1 and TRBV20-1 were among them.

The TCR beta cDNA libraries carried unique molecular identifiers. TCRdb passed the PCR reads through MiXCR, listing each CDR3 protein once. This sample has about 680,000 distinct CDR3 sequences, with 55% to 60% found just once. The ends were cut back, 1 base at V and 1 base at J, with 13 bases in the middle. The CDR3 is 16 amino acids. Germline CDR1 and CDR2: SGHTA and FQGNSA. The chain is built from TRBV7-2 and TRBJ1-2, with D tentatively TRBD1 (5 bases). This TCR was sampled from a girl aged 2 to 9 with multiple sclerosis. The sequencing input was blood. The CDR3 reads CASSLGRQGSNYGYTF. CDR3 bases: TGTGCCAGCAGCTTAGGCCGCCAGGGAAGTAACTATGGCTACACCTTC.